This TCR beta chain stems from a study of blood T cell repertoires in COVID-19. Background on the study: The United States, Italy and Spain supplied acute and convalescent COVID-19 samples.

CDR3 length: 15 amino acids. How the authors handled the data: Amplification of reference gene primers provided the estimated nucleated cell counts. Profiling relied on immunoSEQ multiplex PCR, and the TCRdb table lists in-frame clones only, not all of them. Clone size and the V and J calls come from that table; the DNA yielded D and trimming. Of 200,000 to 250,000 clones in the sample, approximately 83% were seen once. The receptor's source is a woman in her forties or fifties who had been exposed to COVID-19. Material for sequencing was PBMCs or T cells enriched from blood (not recorded which). The chain recombines TRBV21-1 with TRBJ2-3; the D call in the table, TRBD2, was not verified against the DNA. TRBV21-1 is designated a pseudogene. CDR3 residues: CASSKEEGSTDTQYF. CDR3 DNA sequence: TGTGCCAGCAGCAAAGAGGAGGGCAGCACAGATACGCAGTATTTT.